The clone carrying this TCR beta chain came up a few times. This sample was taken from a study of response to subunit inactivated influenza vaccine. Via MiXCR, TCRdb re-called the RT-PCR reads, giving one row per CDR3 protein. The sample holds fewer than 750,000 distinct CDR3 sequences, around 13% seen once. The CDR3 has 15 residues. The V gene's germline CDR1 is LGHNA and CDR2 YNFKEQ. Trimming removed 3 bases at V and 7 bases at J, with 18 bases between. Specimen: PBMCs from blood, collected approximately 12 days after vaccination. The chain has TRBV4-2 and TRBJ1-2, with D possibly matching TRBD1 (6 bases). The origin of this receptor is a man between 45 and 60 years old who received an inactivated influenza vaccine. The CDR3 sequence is CASSQRRGASGGYTF. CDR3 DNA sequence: TGTGCCAGCAGCCAGAGACGGGGGGCGTCGGGTGGCTACACCTTC.